Reported below is one T cell receptor (beta chain). As yet, its antigen is unknown. The CDR3 end falls 3 residues outside the read, so it is completed with the germline J gene. These data are taken from a study of T cells in women clearing cervical HPV infection. Study-wide background: No precancer developed; the control's incident HPV16 infection cleared within 12 months. Case blood drawn at lesion detection; control blood after infection cleared.

Average input was around 1,200 ng genomic DNA for immunoSEQ TCR beta CDR3 amplification. Only in-frame clones appear in the TCRdb table, and some are missing; sequencing was by immunoSEQ multiplex PCR. The data show under 50,000 clones, and the top ten clones hold around 6.5%. Study observations and caveats: Unknown T-cell numbers per sample may underlie the richness differences.

From germline, CDR1 is DFQATT and CDR2 SNEGSKA (reference sequence). This CDR3 comprises 16 residues. The trim removed 4 bases at V and 5 bases at J, leaving 11 bases unmatched. The sequenced material came from blood buffy coat. This TCR was recovered from a woman between 18 and 75 years old with a cervical HPV16 infection that either progressed to CIN3+ or cleared (not recorded which). The chain combines TRBV20-1 with TRBJ2-5; 12 bases map to TRBD2. CDR3 DNA (partial): TGCAGTGCTAAGAGGGGGGCTAGCGGGGGGGCCGAGACC. Translation gives CSAKRGASGGAET. The whole CDR3 protein is CSAKRGASGGAETQYF.